This is a list of T cell receptor beta chains from one sample in a study of cytomegalovirus exposure and HLA in healthy donors. The method was immunoSEQ multiplex PCR; TCRdb's version includes in-frame clones alone and lacks a portion of them. The sample lists 150,000 to 200,000 clones, 84% occurring once. The sequencing sample was made of PBMCs. The source is a boy between 10 and 17 years old in good health and CMV-seronegative. Both conserved end residues are part of each CDR3.

v_gene	CDR3aa
TRBV29-1	CSGGQGLGYTF
TRBV5-1	CASSGRDRVANEQFF
TRBV5-1	CASTQTSGAADTQYF
TRBV21-1	CASSTPSGQHHYEQYF
TRBV6-5	CASVGGGSYEQYF
TRBV27	CASSDLRGGVKPQHTDTQYF
TRBV4-3	CASSLRIGQGSNQPQHF
TRBV29-1	CSVGGLMNTEAFF
TRBV7-2	CASSLMRGAGGFGNTIYF
TRBV19	CASSTLGQGTVDEQFF
TRBV5-6	CASCGSEYAYEQYF
TRBV5-1	CASSPYIAGVRQETQYF
TRBV30	CAWTGTRAYEQYF
TRBV10-3	CAISNSATGRVTGELFF
TRBV27	CASTPRASGSQDTQYF
TRBV6-4	CASSPGGGANTGELFF
TRBV20-1	CSAPARDRANF
TRBV10-1	CASRQGLNSPLHF
TRBV11-3	CASSSGDSRGADTQYF
TRBV6-6	CASSHEQGRAFF
TRBV7-2	CASSLALAGGRDEQFF
TRBV11-1	CASSLVRAEAFF
TRBV11-2	CASSLGGGQAETQYF
TRBV7-2	CASSSSRNEQYF
TRBV7-6	CASSWAKTTEAFF
TRBV5-1	CASSLTSAQETQYF
TRBV14	CASSLDPRGEQFF
TRBV13	CASSFLGTADYGYTF
TRBV7-3	CASSLGAGGADTQYF
TRBV10-1	CASSPRPRGEQYF
TRBV6-5	CASSTTGMGVDTQYF
TRBV7-9	CASKEGRVPGIEQFF